This T cell receptor beta chain was documented in a study of T cell changes during pregnancy in multiple sclerosis. This clone was observed once. The germline V gene encodes CDR1 MNHEY and CDR2 SMNVEV (reference sequence). V lost 3 bases and J 0 bases, leaving 6 bases between the germline ends. The CDR3 length is 14 residues. Clones were read by immunoSEQ multiplex PCR, and TCRdb kept only the in-frame ones, dropping some. This repertoire shows 35,000 to 45,000 clones, around 94% found once; its top ten account for approximately 8.3%. The source of this sequence is a female donor with multiple sclerosis, enrolled in a pregnancy study. Here the sequenced sample was CD8+ T cells from peripheral blood mononuclear cells, taken in the third trimester of pregnancy. The genes are TRBV27 and TRBJ2-4; possible D gene TRBD2, 5 bases. The CDR3 DNA reads TGTGCCAGCAGTTTCGGAGGAGCCAAAAACATTCAGTACTTC. This codes for CASSFGGAKNIQYF.